The present entry profiles one T cell receptor beta chain with its context. Its antigen remains unidentified. The sample carries other DNA sequences with the same CDR3. The data derive from a study of radiotherapy plus CTLA-4 blockade in lung cancer. Study information: Objective responses arose in approximately 19% of patients, and about 32% experienced disease control. Study-level points and caveats: It was early blood T cell clone dynamics, with interferon-beta, that reportedly best predicted response. TCR clones of tumor origin grew in blood after radiotherapy plus ipilimumab.

Generated by immunoSEQ multiplex PCR, the TCRdb table keeps only in-frame clones and is missing some. The sample holds 110,000 or so clones; about four fifths are singletons and the top ten take roughly 5.2%. The CDR3 has 14 residues. Germline lookup yields CDR1 MNHEY and CDR2 SMNVEV (reference sequence). J was trimmed by 5 bases and V by 6 bases; bases with no gene match: 9. The TCR originated in a human donor with non-small cell lung cancer who had a partial response to radiotherapy plus ipilimumab. This chain joins TRBV27 and TRBJ2-5, with 7 bases fitting TRBD2. This specimen consisted of peripheral blood, obtained from a patient treated with radiotherapy plus ipilimumab. Here the CDR3 DNA reads TGTGCCAGCAGGCCCTCGGGGCGGGGGGAGACCCAGTACTTC. Protein product: CASRPSGRGETQYF.